This TCR beta chain was identified during a study of monozygotic twins with inflammatory bowel disease. TCRdb re-analyzed the 5' RACE reads; it lists each CDR3 protein once, without DNA. The repertoire shows around 450,000 distinct CDR3 sequences; the top ten hold 2% to 3%. The germline V gene has CDR1 MNHEY and CDR2 SVGAGI. The CDR3 runs 16 residues. This chain uses TRBV6-5 with TRBJ2-5; there is no DNA to check the TCRdb D call of TRBD2. This receptor was obtained from a human donor with ulcerative colitis or Crohn's disease, or a healthy co-twin of an affected twin (not recorded which). Specimen: blood. The CDR3 here is CASSYAGTSARETQYF.